The 2 T cell receptor beta chains listed next were all sequenced from one sample in a study of neurological immune-mediated disorders. Each CDR3 protein is one row after TCRdb ran MiXCR on the 5' RACE reads. Of under 80,000 distinct CDR3 sequences in the sample, about 4% were seen once. Sample: PBMCs. The source of these receptors is a man aged 25-45 years with multiple sclerosis.

The J gene is TRBJ2-5, the V gene TRBV7-6; the match to TRBD1 covers 9 bases. Trimming cost V 4 bases and J 5 bases; bases outside gene matches: 5. This CDR3 spans 14 amino acids. CDR1 is SGHVS and CDR2 is FNYEAQ in the germline V gene. This chain's CDR3 is CASSWTGEGETQYF. CDR3 in DNA: TGTGCCAGCAGCTGGACAGGGGAGGGGGAGACCCAGTACTTC.

This clonotype has more than one count but fewer than ten. V usage is TRBV4-3 and J usage is TRBJ1-5, with D possibly matching TRBD1 (6 bases). V dropped 3 bases and J dropped 6 bases, with 15 bases sitting between them. The germline V gene has CDR1 LGHNA and CDR2 YSLEER. CDR3 length equals 15 residues. CDR3 loop: CASSHALGGAQPQHF. The CDR3 DNA is TGCGCCAGCAGCCACGCACTAGGGGGGGCTCAGCCCCAGCATTTT.